The T cell receptor (beta chain) under discussion was sequenced for a study of blood T cell repertoires in COVID-19. Across the whole study: The samples span acute and convalescent COVID-19 from the United States, Italy and Spain. From T cells, B-cell-depleted T cells, or PBMCs came the material, which was cDNA or gDNA.

V was pared by 0 bases and J by 2 bases, with 10 bases between. The CDR3 has 15 residues. In germline, CDR1 is SGHKS, CDR2 YYEKEE (reference sequence). Assay: immunoSEQ multiplex PCR; the TCRdb copy retains only in-frame clones and omits some. This table has about 230,000 clones, 75% to 90% appearing once. Sequenced material: peripheral blood. This receptor was obtained from a woman aged 70-85 years with active or convalescent COVID-19. The genes are TRBV5-5 and TRBJ2-3, with a weak D call TRBD1 (5 bases). The CDR3 DNA reads TGTGCCAGCAGCTTGGGACAGACCTACACAGATACGCAGTATTTT. As protein: CASSLGQTYTDTQYF.